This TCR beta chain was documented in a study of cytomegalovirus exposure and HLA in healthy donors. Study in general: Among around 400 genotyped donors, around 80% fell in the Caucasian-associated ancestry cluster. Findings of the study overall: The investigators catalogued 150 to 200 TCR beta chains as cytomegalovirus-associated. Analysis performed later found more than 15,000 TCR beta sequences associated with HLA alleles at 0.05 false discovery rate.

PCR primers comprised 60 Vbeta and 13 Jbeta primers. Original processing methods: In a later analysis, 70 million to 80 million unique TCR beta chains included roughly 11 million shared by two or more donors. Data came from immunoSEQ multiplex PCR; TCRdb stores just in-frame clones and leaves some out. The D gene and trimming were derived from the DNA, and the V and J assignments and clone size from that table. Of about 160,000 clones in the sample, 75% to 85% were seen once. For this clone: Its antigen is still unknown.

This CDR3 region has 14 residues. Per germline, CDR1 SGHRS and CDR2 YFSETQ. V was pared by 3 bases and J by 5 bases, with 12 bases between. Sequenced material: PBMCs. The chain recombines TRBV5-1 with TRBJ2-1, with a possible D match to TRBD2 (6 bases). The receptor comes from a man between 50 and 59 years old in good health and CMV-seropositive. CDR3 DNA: TGCGCCAGCAGCTGGGGGACTGCTAACAATGAGCAGTTCTTC. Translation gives CASSWGTANNEQFF.